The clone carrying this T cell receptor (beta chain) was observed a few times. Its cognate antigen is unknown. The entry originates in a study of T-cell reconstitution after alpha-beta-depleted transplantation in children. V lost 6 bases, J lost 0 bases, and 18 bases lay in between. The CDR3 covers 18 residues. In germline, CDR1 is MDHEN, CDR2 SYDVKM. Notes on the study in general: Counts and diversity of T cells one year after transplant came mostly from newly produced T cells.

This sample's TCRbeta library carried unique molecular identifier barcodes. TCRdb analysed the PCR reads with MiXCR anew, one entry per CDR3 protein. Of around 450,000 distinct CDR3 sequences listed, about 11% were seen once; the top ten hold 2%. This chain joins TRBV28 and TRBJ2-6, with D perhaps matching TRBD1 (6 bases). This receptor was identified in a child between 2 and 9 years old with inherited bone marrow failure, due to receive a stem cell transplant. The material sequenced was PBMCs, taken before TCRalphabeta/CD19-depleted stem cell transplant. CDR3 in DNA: TGTGCCAGCAGCCGTTCAGGGGCTGCTCTCTCTGGGGCCAACGTCCTGACTTTC. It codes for CASSRSGAALSGANVLTF.